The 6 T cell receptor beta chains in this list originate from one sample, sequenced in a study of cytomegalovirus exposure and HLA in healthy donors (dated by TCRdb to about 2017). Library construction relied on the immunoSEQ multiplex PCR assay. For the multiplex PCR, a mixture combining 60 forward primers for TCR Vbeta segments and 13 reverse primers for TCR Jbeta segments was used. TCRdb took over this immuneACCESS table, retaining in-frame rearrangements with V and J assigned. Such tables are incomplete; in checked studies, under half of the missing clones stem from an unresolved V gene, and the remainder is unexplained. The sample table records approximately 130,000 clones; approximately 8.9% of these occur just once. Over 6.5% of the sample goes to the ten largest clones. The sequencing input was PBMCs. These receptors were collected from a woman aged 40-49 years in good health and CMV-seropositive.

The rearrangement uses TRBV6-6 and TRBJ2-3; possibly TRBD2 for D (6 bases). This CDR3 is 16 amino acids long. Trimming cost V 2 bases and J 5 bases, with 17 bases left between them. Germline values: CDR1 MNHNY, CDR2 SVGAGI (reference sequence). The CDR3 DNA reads TGTGCCAGCAGTTACGGGACGGAGGGGATAGGAGATACGCAGTATTTT. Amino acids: CASSYGTEGIGDTQYF.

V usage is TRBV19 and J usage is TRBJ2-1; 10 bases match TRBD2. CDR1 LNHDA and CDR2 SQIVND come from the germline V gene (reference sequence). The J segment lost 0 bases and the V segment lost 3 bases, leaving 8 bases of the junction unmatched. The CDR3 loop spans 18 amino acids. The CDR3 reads CASSMASGGPSSYNEQFF. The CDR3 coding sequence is TGTGCCAGTAGTATGGCTAGCGGGGGCCCTAGCTCCTACAATGAGCAGTTCTTC.

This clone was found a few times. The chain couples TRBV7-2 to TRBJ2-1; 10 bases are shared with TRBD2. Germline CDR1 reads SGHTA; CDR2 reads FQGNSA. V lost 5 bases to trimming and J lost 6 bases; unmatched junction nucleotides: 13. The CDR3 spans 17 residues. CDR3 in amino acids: CASSQGWLAGVGNEQFF. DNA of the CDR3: TGTGCCAGCAGCCAGGGGTGGCTAGCGGGGGTGGGCAATGAGCAGTTCTTC.

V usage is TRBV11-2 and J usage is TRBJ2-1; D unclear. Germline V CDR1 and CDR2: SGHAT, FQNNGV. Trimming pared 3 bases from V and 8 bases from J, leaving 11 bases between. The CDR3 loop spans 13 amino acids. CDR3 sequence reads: CASSFWPKDEQFF. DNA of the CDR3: TGTGCCAGCAGCTTCTGGCCCAAAGATGAGCAGTTCTTC.

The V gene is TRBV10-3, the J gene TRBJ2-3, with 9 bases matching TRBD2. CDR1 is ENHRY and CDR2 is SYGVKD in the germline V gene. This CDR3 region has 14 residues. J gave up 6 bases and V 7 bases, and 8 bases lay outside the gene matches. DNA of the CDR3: TGTGCCATCAATGCGGGGGGGCCGTCGGATACGCAGTATTTT. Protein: CAINAGGPSDTQYF.

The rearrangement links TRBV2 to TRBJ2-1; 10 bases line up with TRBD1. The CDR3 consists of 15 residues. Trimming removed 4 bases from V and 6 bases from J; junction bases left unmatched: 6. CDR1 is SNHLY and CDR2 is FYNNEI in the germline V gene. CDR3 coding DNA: TGTGCCAGCAGTGTATGGACAGGGGGGGGCAATGAGCAGTTCTTC. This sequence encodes CASSVWTGGGNEQFF. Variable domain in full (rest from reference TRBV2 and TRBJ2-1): EPEVTQTPSHQVTQMGQEVILRCVPISNHLYFYWYRQILGQKVEFLVSFYNNEISEKSEIFDDQFSVERPDGSNFTLKIRSTKLEDSAMYFCASSVWTGGGNEQFFGPGTRLTVL.